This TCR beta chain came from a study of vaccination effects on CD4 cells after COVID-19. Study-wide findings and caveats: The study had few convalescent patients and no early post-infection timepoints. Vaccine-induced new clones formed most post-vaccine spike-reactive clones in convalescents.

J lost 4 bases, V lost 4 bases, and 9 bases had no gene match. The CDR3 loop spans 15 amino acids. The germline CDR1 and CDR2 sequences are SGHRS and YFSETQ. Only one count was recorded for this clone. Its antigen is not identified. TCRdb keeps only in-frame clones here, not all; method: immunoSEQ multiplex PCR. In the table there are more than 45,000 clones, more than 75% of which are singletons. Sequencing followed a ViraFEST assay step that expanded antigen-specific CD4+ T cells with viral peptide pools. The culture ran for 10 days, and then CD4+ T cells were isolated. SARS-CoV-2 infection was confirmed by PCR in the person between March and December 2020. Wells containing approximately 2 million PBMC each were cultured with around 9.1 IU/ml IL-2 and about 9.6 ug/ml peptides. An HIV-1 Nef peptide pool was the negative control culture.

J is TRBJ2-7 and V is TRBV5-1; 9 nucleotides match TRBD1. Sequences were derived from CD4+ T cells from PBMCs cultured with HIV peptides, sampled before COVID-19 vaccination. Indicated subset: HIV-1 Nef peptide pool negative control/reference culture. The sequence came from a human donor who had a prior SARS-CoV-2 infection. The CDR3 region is CASSGRQGVGYEQYF. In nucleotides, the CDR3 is TGCGCCAGCAGCGGAAGACAGGGGGTAGGATACGAGCAGTACTTC. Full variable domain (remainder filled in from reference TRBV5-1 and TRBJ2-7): KAGVTQTPRYLIKTRGQQVTLSCSPISGHRSVSWYQQTPGQGLQFLFEYFSETQRNKGNFPGRFSGRQFSNSRSEMNVSTLELGDSALYLCASSGRQGVGYEQYFGPGTRLTVT.